This TCR beta chain was identified in a study of type 1 and type 2 diabetes patients. Approximately 9.5 milliliters of peripheral blood were collected from each participant. Genomic DNA was the PCR template. A primer set of 30 forward and 13 reverse primers amplified the CDR3. Via MiXCR, TCRdb re-called the multiplex PCR reads, giving one row per CDR3 protein. Here the sample spans more than 250,000 distinct CDR3 sequences, approximately 50% being singletons. The CDR3 runs to 15 residues. V lost 5 bases to trimming and J lost 2 bases; unmatched junction nucleotides: 5. CDR1 LNHNV and CDR2 YYDKDF come from the germline V gene (reference sequence).

The V gene is TRBV15, the J gene TRBJ2-7; 11 positions match TRBD2. Material for sequencing was peripheral blood mononuclear cells (PBMCs). The TCR originated in a man between 18 and 35 years old with type 2 diabetes. CDR3 residues: CATSPGLAEAYEQYF. CDR3 DNA: TGTGCCACCAGCCCGGGACTAGCGGAGGCCTACGAGCAGTACTTC.